The present entry profiles one TCR beta chain with its context. As yet, its antigen is unknown. The data are from a study of response to subunit inactivated influenza vaccine. Study results and caveats: Authors suggested few new T cells are recruited by each seasonal influenza vaccination.

The V segment lost 5 bases and the J segment 3 bases; nucleotides outside the gene matches: 5. There are 14 residues in the CDR3. TCRdb re-derived calls from the RT-PCR reads in MiXCR, one entry per CDR3 protein. In the table there are 550,000 to 800,000 distinct CDR3 sequences, around 14% of which are singletons. The sequences come from PBMCs from blood, collected roughly 15 days before vaccination. The clonotype comes from a man aged 50-60 years who received an inactivated influenza vaccine. The chain carries TRBV12-3 or TRBV12-4 and TRBJ1-1, with 8 bases identical to TRBD1. The CDR3 region is CASSLQGEYTEAFF. In nucleotides, the CDR3 is TGTGCCAGCAGTCTACAGGGGGAGTACACTGAAGCTTTCTTT.